The rows below give T cell receptor beta chains drawn from one sample of a study of breast tumors, draining lymph nodes, adjacent tissues. In TCRdb, the multiplex PCR reads were re-called with MiXCR into one record per CDR3 protein. The data show some 140,000 distinct CDR3 sequences, with 20% to 25% seen just once and roughly 2.2% held by the top ten. The sequencing input was axillary lymph node tissue. Receptor source: a female donor with breast cancer. Some clones in this sample may be carry-over from other donors' samples. CDR3s include the opening cysteine and the closing phenylalanine or tryptophan. A D gene is named only where the DNA matches it firmly. Only some rows state a clone size, as once, few, many or a class for expanded clones.

many TRBJ2-7 TRBV20-1 13 TRBD2 TGCAGTGCTATTAGCGGGAGTATGGACGAGCAGTACTTC CSAISGSMDEQYF
many TRBJ2-1 TRBV5-1 16 - TGCGCCAGCAGATCGACAGTCACTCCAATTTTCAATGAGCAGTTCTTC CASRSTVTPIFNEQFF
- TRBJ2-7 TRBV28 19 - TGTGCCGGCAGTTTATCTGGGGGCCCGTCAGGGTGGCGGACCTACGAGCAGTACTTC CAGSLSGGPSGWRTYEQYF
many TRBJ1-5 TRBV20-1 13 - TGCAGTGCCCCGGGACGGGAAAATCAGCCCCAGCATTTT CSAPGRENQPQHF
many TRBJ1-6 TRBV28 14 - TGTGCCAGCAGCCCCCCCCCCAATAATTCACCCCTCCACTTT CASSPPPNNSPLHF
many TRBJ1-4 TRBV7-9 13 TRBD1 TGTGCCAGCAGCAGGGACAGTGAGGAAAAACTGTTTTTT CASSRDSEEKLFF
many TRBJ2-5 TRBV24-1 16 TRBD1 TGTGCCACCAGTGACCTGGGACAGGGGATCCAAGAGACCCAGTACTTC CATSDLGQGIQETQYF
many TRBJ2-1 TRBV7-6 16 TRBD2 TGTGCCAGCAGCTTATCCAGCGGGAGATTATACAATGAGCAGTTCTTC CASSLSSGRLYNEQFF
many TRBJ1-5 TRBV10-3 13 - TGTGCCATCAGTGGGGAATTTAATCAGCCCCAGCATTTT CAISGEFNQPQHF
many TRBJ2-1 TRBV12-3/TRBV12-4 17 TRBD1 TGTGCCAGCAGCCCCCGGACAGGGGAGACCTCCTACAATGAGCAGTTCTTC CASSPRTGETSYNEQFF
many TRBJ2-7 TRBV18 15 - TGTGCCAGCTCACCACCAGGCTACGGTCTCGGTGAGCAGTACTTC CASSPPGYGLGEQYF
many TRBJ2-5 TRBV3-1 16 TRBD2 TGTGCCAGCAGCCAGGGGGCTAGCGGGGGACAAGAGACCCAGTACTTC CASSQGASGGQETQYF
many TRBJ2-7 TRBV6-5 13 - TGTGCCAGCAGTTACTCGGGGCTTTACGAGCAGTACTTC CASSYSGLYEQYF
many TRBJ2-7 TRBV6-1 13 - TGTGCCAGCAGTGCCGGACTCCCCTACGAGCAGTACTTC CASSAGLPYEQYF
many TRBJ2-6 TRBV12-3/TRBV12-4 14 - TGTGCCAGCAGTACGAGGTCTGGGGCCAACGTCCTGACTTTC CASSTRSGANVLTF
many TRBJ2-7 TRBV27 17 TRBD2 TGTGCCAGCAGTTTAGCGGGACTAGCGGGAGTTCCGTACGAGCAGTACTTC CASSLAGLAGVPYEQYF